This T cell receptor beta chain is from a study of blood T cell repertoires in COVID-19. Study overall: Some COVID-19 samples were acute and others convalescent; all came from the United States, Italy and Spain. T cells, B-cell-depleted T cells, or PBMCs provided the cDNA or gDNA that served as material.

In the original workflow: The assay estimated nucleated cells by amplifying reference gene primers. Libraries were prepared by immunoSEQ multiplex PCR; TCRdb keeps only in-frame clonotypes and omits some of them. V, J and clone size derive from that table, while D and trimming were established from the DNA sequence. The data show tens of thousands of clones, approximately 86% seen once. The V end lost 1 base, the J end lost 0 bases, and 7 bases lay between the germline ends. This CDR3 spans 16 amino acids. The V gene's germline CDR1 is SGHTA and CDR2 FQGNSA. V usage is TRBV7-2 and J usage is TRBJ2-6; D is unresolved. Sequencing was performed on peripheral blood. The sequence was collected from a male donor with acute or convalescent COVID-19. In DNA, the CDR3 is TGTGCCAGCAGCTTAGATCCGGGCTCTGGGGCCAACGTCCTGACTTTC. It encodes CASSLDPGSGANVLTF.